The 10 T cell receptor beta chains below come from one sample, sequenced in a study of T cell clonotyping in hematopoietic cell transplantation. Here immunoSEQ multiplex PCR was the method, and the copy in TCRdb shows in-frame clones only, minus some. The repertoire has some 6,000 clones, 95% to 97% of them found once; the top ten carry 15%. Described time point: recipient sample about 28 days before transplant, after cytoreduction. The input for sequencing was peripheral blood mononuclear cells, taken before stem cell transplant. The receptors derive from a man aged 70 or older with acute myeloid leukemia. Some clones in this sample may be carry-over from other donors' samples.

V usage is TRBV29-1 and J usage is TRBJ1-3; TRBD1 aligns across 8 bases. Germline CDR1 is SQVTM and CDR2 is ANQGSEA. Trimming took 7 bases from V and 0 from J; bases not matched to a gene: 8. This CDR3 contains 15 residues. CDR3 nucleotide sequence: TGCAGCGCCGGGGACAGGACAAACTCTGGAAACACCATATATTTT. This encodes CSAGDRTNSGNTIYF.

V gene TRBV21-1 combines with J gene TRBJ2-2; the table's D call, TRBD1, has no DNA check behind it. TRBV21-1 is marked as a pseudogene. CDR3 length: 13 amino acids. CDR3 bases: TGTGCCATGGCCGGGACACCCACCGGGGAGCTGTTTTTT. Protein product: CAMAGTPTGELFF.

The chain has TRBV11-3 and TRBJ2-3, with D perhaps matching TRBD1 (5 bases). V was clipped by 1 base and J by 4 bases, with 15 bases between them. CDR3 length: 16 residues. From germline, CDR1 is SGHNT and CDR2 YENEEA. CDR3 loop: CASSLGSLQGADTQYF. The DNA for the CDR3 is TGTGCCAGCAGCTTAGGATCCTTACAAGGGGCAGATACGCAGTATTTT.

The chain links TRBV10-3 to TRBJ2-5; D is unclear. The ends were cut back, 0 bases at V and 5 bases at J, with 13 bases in the middle. Germline lookup yields CDR1 ENHRY and CDR2 SYGVKD. This CDR3 region has 15 residues. Here the CDR3 DNA reads TGTGCCATCAGTGAGTCGAAGGGATCTGGGGAGACCCAGTACTTC. It yields the protein CAISESKGSGETQYF.

In this sample, this clone turned up once. This rearrangement joins TRBV11-3 to TRBJ2-3; D uncertain. Germline CDR1 and CDR2: SGHNT and YENEEA. This CDR3 comprises 15 residues. The V end lost 0 bases, the J end lost 2 bases, and 9 bases lay between the germline ends. The CDR3 region is CASSLDDFHTDTQYF. Here the CDR3 DNA reads TGTGCCAGCAGCTTAGACGACTTCCACACAGATACGCAGTATTTT. The full variable domain, with the rest looked up from reference TRBV11-3 and TRBJ2-3, is EAGVVQSPRYKIIEKKQPVAFWCNPISGHNTLYWYLQNLGQGPELLIRYENEEAVDDSQLPKDRFSAERLKGVDSTLKIQPAELGDSAVYLCASSLDDFHTDTQYFGPGTRLTVL.

This clone was observed a single time. The genes are TRBV28 and TRBJ1-1; D is undetermined. V was cut by 3 bases and J by 0 bases, with 5 bases left in between. The CDR3 is made up of 13 amino acids. Germline V CDR1 and CDR2: MDHEN, SYDVKM. The CDR3 sequence: CASSFWVNTEAFF. In nucleotides, the CDR3 is TGTGCCAGCAGTTTTTGGGTGAACACTGAAGCTTTCTTT. Full variable domain (rest looked up from reference TRBV28 and TRBJ1-1): DVKVTQSSRYLVKRTGEKVFLECVQDMDHENMFWYRQDPGLGLRLIYFSYDVKMKEKGDIPEGYSVSREKKERFSLILESASTNQTSMYLCASSFWVNTEAFFGQGTRLTVV.

V gene TRBV6-1 combines with J gene TRBJ2-7; D possibly matches TRBD1 or TRBD2 (5 bases each). The V end lost 2 bases, the J end lost 3 bases, and 14 bases lay between the germline ends. CDR1 and CDR2 from the germline V gene are MNHNS and SASEGT. CDR3 size: 15 residues. CDR3 in DNA: TGTGCCAGCAGTGAATACTCAGGGAGAATCTACGAGCAGTACTTC. This sequence encodes CASSEYSGRIYEQYF.

The chain couples TRBV5-1 to TRBJ1-3; 8 bases are a match to TRBD1. CDR3 size: 14 residues. V dropped 3 bases and J dropped 8; count of bases not matched to a gene: 7. Per germline, CDR1 SGHRS and CDR2 YFSETQ. The CDR3 loop is CASSSTGGSDTIYF. The CDR3 region has the DNA TGCGCCAGCAGCTCCACAGGGGGTAGTGACACCATATATTTT.

The chain links TRBV28 to TRBJ1-5; tentative D call: TRBD1 (6 bases). Trimming pared 5 bases from V and 11 bases from J, leaving 19 bases between. This CDR3 region has 14 residues. Germline CDR1 is MDHEN and CDR2 is SYDVKM. This CDR3 reads CASSQGTGRGAQHF. In DNA, the CDR3 is TGTGCCAGCAGTCAGGGGACCGGGCGGGGAGCCCAGCATTTT.

This chain links TRBV25-1 with TRBJ1-1; possible D gene TRBD1, 5 bases. This CDR3 contains 15 residues. Germline V gene data show CDR1 as MGHDK and CDR2 as SYGVNS. The V gene lost 0 bases and the J gene lost 5 bases, with 13 bases spanning the gap. The CDR3 reads CASSEYRDGGTEAFF. The DNA for the CDR3 is TGTGCCAGCAGTGAATACAGGGATGGAGGAACTGAAGCTTTCTTT.